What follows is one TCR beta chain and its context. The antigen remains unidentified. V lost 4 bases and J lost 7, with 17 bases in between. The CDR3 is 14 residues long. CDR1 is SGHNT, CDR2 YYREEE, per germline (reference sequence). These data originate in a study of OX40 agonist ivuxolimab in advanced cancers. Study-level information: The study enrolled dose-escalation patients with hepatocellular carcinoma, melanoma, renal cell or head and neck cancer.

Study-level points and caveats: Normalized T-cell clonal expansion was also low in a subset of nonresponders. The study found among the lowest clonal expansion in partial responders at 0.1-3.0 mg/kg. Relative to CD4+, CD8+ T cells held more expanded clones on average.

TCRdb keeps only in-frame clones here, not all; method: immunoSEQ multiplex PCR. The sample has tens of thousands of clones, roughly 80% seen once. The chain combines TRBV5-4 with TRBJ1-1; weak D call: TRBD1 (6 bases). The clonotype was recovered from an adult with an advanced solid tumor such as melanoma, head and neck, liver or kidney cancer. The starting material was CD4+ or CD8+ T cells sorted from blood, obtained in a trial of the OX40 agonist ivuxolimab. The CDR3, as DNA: TGTGCCAGCAGCGGACGAGGGGGTTTGAGTGAAGCTTTCTTT. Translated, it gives CASSGRGGLSEAFF.